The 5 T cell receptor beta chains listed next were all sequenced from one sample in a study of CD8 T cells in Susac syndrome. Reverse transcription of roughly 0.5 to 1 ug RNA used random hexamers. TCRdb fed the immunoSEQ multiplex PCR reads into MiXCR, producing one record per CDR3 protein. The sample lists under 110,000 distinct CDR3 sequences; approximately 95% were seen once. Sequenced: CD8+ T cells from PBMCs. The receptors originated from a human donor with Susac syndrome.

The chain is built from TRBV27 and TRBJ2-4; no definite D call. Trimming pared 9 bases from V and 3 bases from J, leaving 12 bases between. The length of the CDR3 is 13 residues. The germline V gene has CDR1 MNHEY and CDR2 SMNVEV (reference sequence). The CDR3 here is CASTNLDKNIQYF. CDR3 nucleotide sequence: TGTGCCAGTACGAATCTAGACAAAAACATTCAGTACTTC.

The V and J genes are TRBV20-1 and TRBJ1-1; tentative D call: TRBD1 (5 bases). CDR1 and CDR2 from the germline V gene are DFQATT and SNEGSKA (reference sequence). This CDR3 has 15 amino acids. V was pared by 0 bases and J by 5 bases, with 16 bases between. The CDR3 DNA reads TGCAGTGCTAGAGATCGCGGGGGATCGTATACTGAAGCTTTCTTT. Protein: CSARDRGGSYTEAFF.

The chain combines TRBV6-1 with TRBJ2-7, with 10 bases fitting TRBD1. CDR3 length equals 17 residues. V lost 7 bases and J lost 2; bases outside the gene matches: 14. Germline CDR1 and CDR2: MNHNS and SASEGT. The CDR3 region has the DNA TGTGCCAGCAATCCGGGACAGGGGATCCCGGGTACCTACGAGCAGTACTTC. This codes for CASNPGQGIPGTYEQYF.

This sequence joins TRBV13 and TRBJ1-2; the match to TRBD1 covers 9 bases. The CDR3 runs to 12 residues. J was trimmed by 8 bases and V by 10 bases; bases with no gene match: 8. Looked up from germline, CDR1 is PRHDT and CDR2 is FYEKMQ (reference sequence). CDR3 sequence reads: CATNLGTGGYTF. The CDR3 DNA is TGTGCCACCAACCTCGGGACAGGGGGCTACACCTTC.

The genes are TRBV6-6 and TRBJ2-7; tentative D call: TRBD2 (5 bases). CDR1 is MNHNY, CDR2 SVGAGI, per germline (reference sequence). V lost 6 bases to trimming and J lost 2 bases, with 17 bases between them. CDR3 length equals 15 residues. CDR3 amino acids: CASSPAVRETYEQYF. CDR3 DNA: TGTGCCAGCAGCCCAGCGGTGAGGGAAACCTACGAGCAGTACTTC.